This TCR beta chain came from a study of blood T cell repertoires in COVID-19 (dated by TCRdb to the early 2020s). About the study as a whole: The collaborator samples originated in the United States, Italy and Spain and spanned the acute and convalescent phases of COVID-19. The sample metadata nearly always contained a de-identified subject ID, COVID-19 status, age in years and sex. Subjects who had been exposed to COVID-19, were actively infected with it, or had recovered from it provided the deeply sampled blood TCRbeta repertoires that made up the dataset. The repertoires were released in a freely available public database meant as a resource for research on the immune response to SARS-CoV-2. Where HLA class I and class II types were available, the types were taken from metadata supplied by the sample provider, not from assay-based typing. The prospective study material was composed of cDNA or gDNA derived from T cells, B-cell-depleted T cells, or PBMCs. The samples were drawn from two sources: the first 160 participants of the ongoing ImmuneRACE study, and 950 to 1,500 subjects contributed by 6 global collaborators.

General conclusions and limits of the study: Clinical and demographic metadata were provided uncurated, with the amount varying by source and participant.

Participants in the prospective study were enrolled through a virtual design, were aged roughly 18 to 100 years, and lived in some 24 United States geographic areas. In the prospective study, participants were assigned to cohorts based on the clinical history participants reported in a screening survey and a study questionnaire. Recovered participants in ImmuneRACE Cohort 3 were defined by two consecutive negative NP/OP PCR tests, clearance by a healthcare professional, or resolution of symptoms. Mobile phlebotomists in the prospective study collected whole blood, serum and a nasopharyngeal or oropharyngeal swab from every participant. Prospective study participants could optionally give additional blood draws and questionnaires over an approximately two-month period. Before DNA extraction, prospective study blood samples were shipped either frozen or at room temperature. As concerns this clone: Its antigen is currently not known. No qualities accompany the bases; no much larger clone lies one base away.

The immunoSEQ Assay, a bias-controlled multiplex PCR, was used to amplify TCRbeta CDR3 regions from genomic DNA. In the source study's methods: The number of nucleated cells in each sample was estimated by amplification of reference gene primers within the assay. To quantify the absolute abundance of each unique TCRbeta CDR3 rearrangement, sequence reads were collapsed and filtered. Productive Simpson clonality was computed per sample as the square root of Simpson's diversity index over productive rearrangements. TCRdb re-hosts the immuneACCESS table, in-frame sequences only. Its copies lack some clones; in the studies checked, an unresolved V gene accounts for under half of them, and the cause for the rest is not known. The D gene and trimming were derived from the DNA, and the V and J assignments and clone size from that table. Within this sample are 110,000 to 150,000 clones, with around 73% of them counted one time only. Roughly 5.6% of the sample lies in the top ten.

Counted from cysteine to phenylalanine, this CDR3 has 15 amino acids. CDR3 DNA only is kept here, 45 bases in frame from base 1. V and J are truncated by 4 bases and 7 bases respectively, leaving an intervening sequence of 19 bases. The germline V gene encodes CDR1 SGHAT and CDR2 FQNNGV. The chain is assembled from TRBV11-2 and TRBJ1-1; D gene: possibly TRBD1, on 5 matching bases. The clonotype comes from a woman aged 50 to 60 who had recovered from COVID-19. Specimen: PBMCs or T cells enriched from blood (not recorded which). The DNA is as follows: TGTGCCAGCAGCTCCTTCAGCAGGGTGGTTGGTGAAGCTTTCTTT. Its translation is CASSSFSRVVGEAFF. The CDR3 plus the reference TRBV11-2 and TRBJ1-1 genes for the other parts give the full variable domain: EAGVAQSPRYKIIEKRQSVAFWCNPISGHATLYWYQQILGQGPKLLIQFQNNGVVDDSQLPKDRFSAERLKGVDSTLKIQPAKLEDSAVYLCASSSFSRVVGEAFFGQGTRLTVV.